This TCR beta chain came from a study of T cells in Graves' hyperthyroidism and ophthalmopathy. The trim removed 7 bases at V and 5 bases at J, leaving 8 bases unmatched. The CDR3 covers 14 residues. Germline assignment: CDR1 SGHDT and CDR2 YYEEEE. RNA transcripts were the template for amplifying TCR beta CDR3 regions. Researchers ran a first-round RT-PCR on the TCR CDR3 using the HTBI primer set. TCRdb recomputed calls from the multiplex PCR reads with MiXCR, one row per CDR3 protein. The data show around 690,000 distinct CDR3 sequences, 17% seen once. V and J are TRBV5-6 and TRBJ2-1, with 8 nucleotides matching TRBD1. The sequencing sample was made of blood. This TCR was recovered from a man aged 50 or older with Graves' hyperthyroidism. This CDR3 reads CASVWRTGHNEQFF. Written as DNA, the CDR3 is TGTGCCAGCGTCTGGCGGACAGGGCACAATGAGCAGTTCTTC.